This T cell receptor (beta chain) came from a study of T cells in Graves' hyperthyroidism and ophthalmopathy (dated by TCRdb to the late 2010s). With respect to the entire study: Peripheral blood samples were taken at the time of initial diagnosis, prior to any treatment. To identify distinguishing TCR V-J signatures, a discovery cohort of about a hundred patients was used, comprising 43 with Graves' ophthalmopathy and some 60 with stable Graves' hyperthyroidism. Prospective prediction of ophthalmopathy was tested in an independent validation cohort of approximately 18 hyperthyroidism patients and 15 to 17 patients who later progressed to ophthalmopathy. The study also compared thyroid tissue and blood T-cell repertoires from about 6 Graves' hyperthyroidism patients. TCR Vbeta CDR3 sequencing of 140 or so peripheral blood samples (under 45 ophthalmopathy, roughly 72 hyperthyroidism and around 17 progressor patients) is reported in the paper. Once sampling was done, hyperthyroidism patients were given methimazole at a starting dose of 30 mg daily, whereas ophthalmopathy patients were given high-dose intravenous methylprednisolone. The approximately 90 discovery patients were randomly split 7:3 into training and test sets. Broad study findings and their caveats: Most expanded thyroid clonotypes (frequency above 0.001) were also detected in blood, a finding suggesting that blood repertoires may reflect thyroid immune responses. In validation, the model predicted progression to ophthalmopathy a median of roughly six months before onset, with approximately 68% sensitivity and almost 75% specificity. A model built on a 13 V-J signature distinguished ophthalmopathy from stable hyperthyroidism, reaching around 90% sensitivity and 81.08% specificity in cross-validation and 80%/75% in testing. No statistical method was used to set the sample size in advance, and investigators knew the group allocation.

The TCR beta CDR3 regions were amplified from RNA transcripts. For the first round of RT-PCR on the TCR CDR3, the HTBI primer set was used together with the Qiagen OneStep RT-PCR kit. Libraries were constructed in a second round of multiplex PCR, after which size selection and purification were performed. Libraries were sequenced paired-end with 100 bp reads on an Illumina HiSeq2000. The original pipeline was this. SOAPnuke was used to process the raw data, removing reads that contained adapters or uncalled bases, had a mean Phred below 15, or lacked an exact match to the constant primer or identifier. High-quality paired reads were merged with COPE v1.2.5, and unique nucleotide sequences were defined as clonotypes. MiTCR v1.1 was used to align clonotypes to the IMGT TRBV, TRBD and TRBJ reference segments. The analysis included only V-J combinations with a frequency above 0.0001, which together covered more than 99% of the repertoires. A TCS score was defined as the ratio between F50 (clonal expansion) and ExV (chaos), using BLOSUM62-based TCRdist between CDR3 peptides within each V-J. Welch's t-statistics and random forest reduced roughly 500 V-J features to 10 to 15, which were used in a naive Bayes classifier (R e1071). In-frame beta chains were kept once TCRdb had trimmed the public reads at Q25 with fastp and called clones with MiXCR. Entries are consolidated by CDR3 protein sequence, retaining the most common genes and DNA. The V and J calls were not made by the authors but by TCRdb's processing. This sample comprises approximately 690,000 distinct CDR3 sequences, roughly 20% of them detected only once. Roughly 30% of the sample belongs to the ten largest clones.

CDR3 length: 14 amino acids, cysteine to phenylalanine. Here the CDR3 DNA is all that survives: 42 bases in frame from base 1. The germline V gene yields MDHEN for CDR1 and SYDVKM for CDR2. V ends up 6 bases short and J 9 bases short, with an unmatched junction base count of 8. The sample holds many counts of this clonotype. Its antigen target is currently unknown. Within one base of it there is no much larger clone, and no base qualities were kept. Moderately to severely active disease, a Clinical Activity Score of at least 3, a NOSPECS grade of at least 4, and a duration under 3 months were present in ophthalmopathy patients. The study excluded patients with uncontrolled infections, other autoimmune diseases, pregnancy or lactation. Diagnoses were based on clinical symptoms, serum thyroxine and TRAb, thyroid ultrasound and orbital computed tomography. PBMCs were isolated from more than 8 ml of fresh peripheral blood by Ficoll-Paque density gradient centrifugation. Trizol reagent was used to extract total RNA, and RNA quality was then checked on an Agilent 2100 Bioanalyzer.

This clonotype was sampled from a man aged 25 to 40 with Graves' ophthalmopathy. Specimen: blood. Recombination joined TRBV28 with TRBJ1-6; 7 central bases correspond to TRBD1. The CDR3 protein is CASRGSRGVSPLHF. The DNA sequence follows: TGTGCCAGCAGAGGTTCCAGGGGGGTTTCACCCCTCCACTTT.